These 32 T cell receptor beta chains share one sample of origin, sequenced in a study of CD8+CD57+ T cells in acquired aplastic anemia. Profiling that covered TCR beta VDJ and CDR3 relied on genomic DNA as its template. MiXCR was run by TCRdb on the reads, yielding one entry per CDR3 protein. The table has 250,000 to 350,000 distinct CDR3 sequences, 45% to 65% seen once. Patients picked for sequencing had shown CD8+CD57+ cell expansion detected by flow cytometry. The specimen sequenced was sorted CD4+, CD8+, or CD8+CD57+ T cells (not recorded which) from PBMCs. These receptors all come from a human donor with aplastic anemia.

With regard to this clonotype: A much larger clone lies a single base off, so this may be a read error. The conserved phenylalanine or tryptophan is not found at the CDR3 terminus, so this likely reflects a read error. CDR3 nucleotide sequence: TGTGCCAGCAGCCAGAGACAGGGGACAGATACGCAGTATTCT. It encodes CASSQRQGTDTQYS. This chain joins TRBV3-1 and TRBJ2-3; 8 nucleotides match TRBD1. The CDR3 contains 14 residues. After removal of 3 bases from V and 3 bases from J, the junction contained 2 bases not matched to a gene. Germline assignment: CDR1 LGHDT and CDR2 YNNKEL (reference sequence).

The sample holds many counts of this clonotype. The V and J genes are TRBV10-2 and TRBJ1-6; the D is unclear. This CDR3 is built from 13 residues. The germline gives CDR1 WSHSY, CDR2 SAAADI. Trimming left V 6 bases short and J 7 bases short, with 10 bases between. The CDR3 here is CASSSYTNSPLHF. In DNA form, the CDR3 reads TGCGCCAGCAGCTCCTATACCAATTCACCCCTCCACTTT.

V gene TRBV20-1 combines with J gene TRBJ1-2; 8 positions agree with TRBD1. CDR3 length: 14 residues. The V segment lost 6 bases and the J segment 2 bases; nucleotides outside the gene matches: 8. Germline V gene lookup returns CDR1 DFQATT and CDR2 SNEGSKA (reference sequence). The CDR3 DNA sequence: TGCAGTGCCGCCGGGACAGGATCGAACTATGGCTACACCTTC. This sequence encodes CSAAGTGSNYGYTF.

This clonotype came up many times. The chain recombines TRBV3-1 with TRBJ2-1; 9 bases map to TRBD2. J gave up 6 bases and V 0 bases, and 9 bases lay outside the gene matches. Germline values: CDR1 LGHDT, CDR2 YNNKEL (reference sequence). CDR3 size: 17 residues. The CDR3 protein is CASSQDIRAGGRNEQFF. As DNA, the CDR3 is TGTGCCAGCAGCCAAGATATCCGAGCGGGAGGACGCAATGAGCAGTTCTTC.

This chain links TRBV29-1 with TRBJ1-4; D call uncertain. Germline values: CDR1 SQVTM, CDR2 ANQGSEA. V was trimmed by 4 bases and J by 0 bases, leaving 15 bases between them. The CDR3 contains 16 residues. The CDR3 sequence: CSVGLSSGATNEKLFF. CDR3 nucleotide sequence: TGCAGCGTTGGACTTTCCTCCGGCGCAACTAATGAAAAACTGTTTTTT.

This clonotype was counted ten times or more. J is TRBJ1-1 and V is TRBV7-9; D is undetermined. This CDR3 has 13 residues. V lost 6 bases, J lost 1 base, and 9 bases lay in between. Looked up from germline, CDR1 is SEHNR and CDR2 is FQNEAQ (reference sequence). CDR3: CASRPVPNTEAFF. DNA of the CDR3: TGTGCCAGCAGACCAGTTCCGAACACTGAAGCTTTCTTT. Looking up the rest from reference TRBV7-9 and TRBJ1-1 gives the full variable domain: DTGVSQNPRHKITKRGQNVTFRCDPISEHNRLYWYRQTLGQGPEFLTYFQNEAQLEKSRLLSDRFSAERPKGSFSTLEIQRTEQGDSAMYLCASRPVPNTEAFFGQGTRLTVV.

Many counts were recorded for this clonotype. This chain links TRBV3-1 with TRBJ2-1; TRBD2 agrees at 7 bases. There are 16 residues in the CDR3. The J segment lost 4 bases and the V segment lost 1 base, leaving 7 bases of the junction unmatched. The germline V gene has CDR1 LGHDT and CDR2 YNNKEL (reference sequence). The CDR3 region is CASSQGLTSVYNEQFF. The CDR3 DNA is TGTGCCAGCAGCCAAGGGTTAACTAGCGTGTACAATGAGCAGTTCTTC.

The count of this clonotype is one. The rearrangement uses TRBV10-2 and TRBJ2-2, with 8 bases fitting TRBD2. The germline gives CDR1 WSHSY, CDR2 SAAADI. CDR3 length equals 15 residues. V shed 9 bases, J shed 8 bases, and the junction held 14 bases outside the gene matches. The CDR3 bases are TGCGCCAGTTTTCCGGGACTAGGTCTGTCTGGGGAGCTGTTTTTT. This encodes CASFPGLGLSGELFF.

This sequence joins TRBV9 and TRBJ1-1, with D possibly being TRBD1 (5 bases). Between the trimmed V and J ends, which lost 0 bases and 1 base, there was a span of 13 bases. Per germline, CDR1 SGDLS and CDR2 YYNGEE. CDR3 length: 16 amino acids. CDR3 residues: CASSVEEGRANTEAFF. The DNA for the CDR3 is TGTGCCAGCAGCGTAGAGGAGGGGCGAGCGAACACTGAAGCTTTCTTT.

A word on this clonotype: A junction end diverges from the germline sequence, so it may reflect a read error. The rearrangement links TRBV15 to TRBJ2-1; 9 positions match TRBD1. From germline, CDR1 is LNHNV and CDR2 YYDKDF (reference sequence). The CDR3 runs to 14 residues. The CDR3 spells CASSEGTGWYEQFF. The DNA of the CDR3 is TGTGCCAGCAGCGAGGGGACAGGGTGGTATGAGCAGTTCTTC.

V gene TRBV7-2 combines with J gene TRBJ2-7; D gene unclear. Germline V lookup: CDR1 SGHTA, CDR2 FQGNSA. This CDR3 comprises 14 residues. Trimming left V 6 bases short and J 4 bases short, with 16 bases between. CDR3 in DNA: TGTGCCAGCAGTACCGACCTAGGCCAGTACGAGCAGTACTTC. Amino acid sequence: CASSTDLGQYEQYF.

The rearrangement joins TRBV15 to TRBJ1-4; D unresolved. This CDR3 is built from 16 residues. V was clipped by 5 bases and J by 0 bases, with 13 bases between them. Per the germline V gene, CDR1 is LNHNV and CDR2 is YYDKDF (reference sequence). The CDR3 coding sequence is TGTGCCACCAGCGGTACCTTAGAGTCAACTAATGAAAAACTGTTTTTT. Amino acid sequence: CATSGTLESTNEKLFF.

This clonotype was counted at least ten times. The rearrangement joins TRBV14 to TRBJ2-1, with D maybe TRBD2 (6 bases). Germline-derived CDR1 and CDR2 are SGHDN and FVKESK. The CDR3 spans 17 residues. With 0 bases removed from V and 6 bases from J, the gap between germline ends came to 18 bases. The CDR3 DNA reads TGTGCCAGCAGCCAAGATTGGGGCCGGGAGAGGGGCAATGAGCAGTTCTTC. Amino acids: CASSQDWGRERGNEQFF.

This chain links TRBV20-1 with TRBJ1-1; TRBD1 matches 7 bases. CDR3 length: 12 amino acids. CDR1 is DFQATT and CDR2 is SNEGSKA in the germline V gene (reference sequence). V trimming: 4 bases; J trimming: 5 bases; junction bases outside the gene matches: 4. CDR3 residues: CSATTGETEAFF. The CDR3 DNA reads as TGCAGTGCTACTACAGGGGAAACTGAAGCTTTCTTT.

The chain recombines TRBV10-1 with TRBJ2-7, with D unresolved. The CDR3 runs to 14 residues. CDR1 is WNHNN and CDR2 is SYGVQD in the germline V gene (reference sequence). Trimming cost V 5 bases and J 3 bases, with 14 bases left between them. The CDR3 protein is CASSRSGADYEQYF. The CDR3 region has the DNA TGCGCCAGCAGTCGATCAGGAGCCGACTACGAGCAGTACTTC.

This clonotype has a count of ten or more. J is TRBJ1-4 and V is TRBV9; 10 positions match TRBD1. The CDR3 covers 17 residues. Germline CDR1 reads SGDLS; CDR2 reads YYNGEE. With V trimmed by 3 bases and J by 2 bases, 7 bases remained unmatched. The CDR3 region has the DNA TGTGCCAGCAGCGAGCGGACAGGGGGTGGGACTAATGAAAAACTGTTTTTT. This codes for CASSERTGGGTNEKLFF.

This clonotype came up many times. V and J are TRBV19 and TRBJ1-6; D gene unclear. V was trimmed by 3 bases and J by 0 bases, leaving 6 bases between them. Germline lookup yields CDR1 LNHDA and CDR2 SQIVND (reference sequence). This CDR3 has 15 residues. DNA of the CDR3: TGTGCCAGTAGTATGGGGAGCTCCTATAATTCACCCCTCCACTTT. Amino acids: CASSMGSSYNSPLHF.

The chain recombines TRBV7-4 with TRBJ1-5, with D unclear. CDR3 length: 13 residues. The V gene lost 0 bases and the J gene lost 12 bases, with 12 bases spanning the gap. Per germline, CDR1 SGHVT and CDR2 SQSDAQ. The CDR3 here is CASSLALAGNQHF. The CDR3 DNA follows: TGTGCCAGCAGCTTAGCCCTAGCGGGCAACCAGCATTTT.

The chain has TRBV9 and TRBJ2-5, with D hard to call. Germline V gene data show CDR1 as SGDLS and CDR2 as YYNGEE. The CDR3 has 14 amino acids. The ends were cut back, 2 bases at V and 5 bases at J, with 13 bases in the middle. For the CDR3, the DNA is TGTGCCAGCAGCGTCGGTAGCTGGCAGGAGACCCAGTACTTC. This sequence encodes CASSVGSWQETQYF.

This clonotype showed up many times. This chain joins TRBV2 and TRBJ1-5; unclear D gene. Trimming took 6 bases from V and 0 from J, leaving 21 bases between them. The germline CDR1 and CDR2 sequences are SNHLY and FYNNEI. This CDR3 region has 18 residues. The CDR3 region is CASSQGPLPYDSNQPQHF. As DNA, the CDR3 is TGTGCCAGCAGCCAAGGGCCCCTCCCATACGATAGCAATCAGCCCCAGCATTTT.

This chain joins TRBV12-3 or TRBV12-4 and TRBJ2-3; the D is unclear. The V end was cut by 4 bases, the J end by 4 bases, with 6 bases between. This CDR3 comprises 12 residues. As DNA, the CDR3 is TGTGCCAGCAGTTGGTATGCAGATACGCAGTATTTT. Protein sequence: CASSWYADTQYF.

With regard to this clonotype: This sequence may be a read error, since a much larger clone differs from it by one base. This sequence joins TRBV6-5 and TRBJ1-3, with D possibly matching TRBD1 (6 bases). V was trimmed by 10 bases and J by 0 bases, leaving 10 bases between them. Germline CDR1 and CDR2: MNHEY and SVGAGI. This CDR3 spans 13 amino acids. In DNA form, the CDR3 reads TGTGCCAACAGGGAGAACTCTGGAAACACCATATATTTT. This translates into CANRENSGNTIYF.

This chain links TRBV7-2 with TRBJ1-2; TRBD1 aligns across 8 bases. The CDR3 runs 13 residues. V lost 3 bases, J lost 6 bases, and 3 bases stayed unmatched. Germline CDR1 SGHTA, CDR2 FQGNSA. CDR3 nucleotides: TGTGCCAGCAGCTTCCTACAGGGGGATGGCTACACCTTC. Translation: CASSFLQGDGYTF. The full variable domain, with the rest looked up from reference TRBV7-2 and TRBJ1-2, is GAGVSQSPSNKVTEKGKDVELRCDPISGHTALYWYRQSLGQGLEFLIYFQGNSAPDKSGLPSDRFSAERTGGSVSTLTIQRTQQEDSAVYLCASSFLQGDGYTFGSGTRLTVV.

The chain carries TRBV7-3 and TRBJ1-5; D unclear. CDR1 and CDR2 from the germline V gene are SGHTA and FQGTGA. The CDR3 totals 10 residues. V was clipped by 6 bases and J by 6 bases, with 3 bases between them. The CDR3 loop is CASSRQPQHF. CDR3 nucleotides: TGTGCCAGCAGTCGTCAGCCCCAGCATTTT.

Note on this clonotype: In this CDR3 the conserved last residue, phenylalanine or tryptophan, is missing, so a read error is likely. The DNA is left out, because the CDR3 cannot be placed on it with certainty; the CDR3 is given as TCRdb lists it. The V gene is TRBV7-9, the J gene TRBJ1-6; TRBD1 is taken as the D call from the table, unchecked against the DNA. Germline CDR1 and CDR2: SEHNR and FQNEAQ (reference sequence). The CDR3 comprises 9 residues, both ends counted. CDR3 loop: CASGDGTYS.

On this clonotype: A much larger clonotype is one base distant, so this may be a read error. The chain links TRBV6-5 to TRBJ2-4; tentative D call: TRBD1 (5 bases). Germline assignment: CDR1 MNHEY and CDR2 SVGAGI. This CDR3 has 17 amino acids. V was pared by 0 bases and J by 4 bases, with 16 bases between. DNA of the CDR3: TGTGCCAGCAGTTACTCTGGAAGGGGCAGCGCAAAAAACATTCAGTACTTC. Its protein product is CASSYSGRGSAKNIQYF.

The V and J genes are TRBV7-9 and TRBJ1-1, with unresolved D. Germline V lookup: CDR1 SEHNR, CDR2 FQNEAQ (reference sequence). V lost 5 bases to trimming and J lost 11 bases, with 21 bases between them. The CDR3 is made up of 14 amino acids. CDR3 sequence: CASSQDLALTRAFF. The CDR3 DNA reads as TGTGCCAGCAGCCAAGACCTCGCCCTCACAAGGGCTTTCTTT.

This chain links TRBV7-2 with TRBJ2-3, with no clear D. Germline loops: CDR1 SGHTA, CDR2 FQGNSA. The CDR3 has 13 residues. This CDR3 reads CAKSQFPTDTQYF. CDR3 sequence (DNA): TGTGCGAAATCCCAATTCCCCACAGATACGCAGTATTTT.

This rearrangement joins TRBV19 to TRBJ2-3; TRBD2 is a possible D gene (5 bases). V was trimmed by 9 bases and J by 3 bases, leaving 16 bases between them. This CDR3 region has 14 residues. Germline-derived CDR1 and CDR2 are LNHDA and SQIVND (reference sequence). CDR3: CARGLAGGTDTQYF. CDR3 in DNA: TGTGCCAGGGGCCTTGCGGGTGGTACAGATACGCAGTATTTT. The full variable domain, rest sourced from reference TRBV19 and TRBJ2-3, is DGGITQSPKYLFRKEGQNVTLSCEQNLNHDAMYWYRQDPGQGLRLIYYSQIVNDFQKGDIAEGYSVSREKKESFPLTVTSAQKNPTAFYLCARGLAGGTDTQYFGPGTRLTVL.

This clonotype was counted ten times or more. The chain has TRBV20-1 and TRBJ2-7; D tentatively fits TRBD1 or TRBD2 (5 bases each). The CDR3 extends over 16 amino acids. Germline CDR1 reads DFQATT; CDR2 reads SNEGSKA (reference sequence). The V end was cut by 6 bases, the J end by 3 bases, with 24 bases between. The CDR3 sequence: CSAPSSSPGRVYEQYF. CDR3 coding DNA: TGCAGTGCCCCCTCCTCAAGCCCGGGACGCGTCTACGAGCAGTACTTC.

This clonotype has at least ten counts. The rearrangement uses TRBV7-9 and TRBJ2-5, with a weak D call TRBD2 (6 bases). The V and J ends lost 8 bases and 5 bases respectively, with 15 bases between them. Germline V lookup: CDR1 SEHNR, CDR2 FQNEAQ (reference sequence). The CDR3 totals 13 residues. The CDR3 loop reads CASRSGLLETQYF. The DNA of the CDR3 is TGTGCCAGCCGCTCTGGACTATTGGAGACCCAGTACTTC.

This clonotype was seen a few times. The chain recombines TRBV5-1 with TRBJ2-7, with 9 bases that match TRBD1. The length of the CDR3 is 15 residues. Germline V gives CDR1 SGHRS, CDR2 YFSETQ. After removal of 4 bases from V and 6 bases from J, the junction contained 11 bases not matched to a gene. CDR3 in DNA: TGCGCCAGCAGCCCCCCCGGGACAGGGAAAGGCGAGCAGTACTTC. Its translation: CASSPPGTGKGEQYF.